This section outlines one T cell receptor beta chain sequence together with its context. The clone's antigen remains unknown. Base qualities are missing; no much larger clone stands one base away. The V end gives up 4 bases and the J end 2 bases, leaving 3 bases in the junction not matched to a gene. CDR1 and CDR2 are drawn from the germline V gene: SGHRS, YFSETQ. Including cysteine and phenylalanine, the CDR3 has 16 amino acids. The entry retains the CDR3 DNA only, 48 bases that are in frame from base 1. TCR beta chains were amplified from genomic DNA with the immunoSEQ hsTCRB kit. Sequencing of TCR beta libraries was performed on an Illumina MiSeq instrument by the immunoSEQ service. In the paper's pipeline: The immunoSEQ Analyzer was used to analyze the repertoire data. TCRdb's version of the immuneACCESS table is confined to in-frame rearrangements and falls short of the full clone set. An unresolved V gene accounts for under half of the shortfall where checked; the remainder is of unknown origin. That table furnishes V, J and clone size, whereas the DNA furnished D and trimming. The sample table holds 75,000 to 85,000 clones, of which around 90% were seen once. About 4.8% of the sample is taken by the ten largest.

The source of the sample is a study of resident and recirculating memory T cells in vitiligo listed by TCRdb under 2018. Describing the broader study: For TCR beta sequencing, each of a few stable vitiligo patients provided PBMCs along with epidermis taken by shave biopsy from two lesional and two nonlesional sites. Without any cell sorting, samples were homogenized immediately before genomic DNA was extracted using the Qiagen DNeasy Blood & Tissue Kit. Human TCR beta sequencing was used to test whether specific clones in lesional vitiligo skin differed from clones in nonlesional skin and blood. Overall results and qualifications from the work: Overlap and correlation analysis showed no significant repertoire overlap between biopsies except for each lesion with itself, even within a single patient. TCR sequences were not shared across biopsy sites or across patients, which suggests that different T cell clones infiltrate different lesions, a pattern described as private specificity. No single dominant TCR clone was found, and clonality differed from one vitiligo lesion to another. Future mechanistic studies are needed so that the relative contributions of the lesion-infiltrating T cell clones and of human Trm versus Tcm pools can be evaluated.

Vitiligo counted as stable when lesions had not changed during the previous 6 months. To qualify as stable, patients additionally needed to show no confetti depigmentation, which is a clinical sign of active vitiligo. Patients who had been treated within the previous three months were excluded. Ficoll density gradient centrifugation was used to isolate PBMCs from heparinized blood, after which the PBMCs were flash-frozen. This sequence was found in a male donor with vitiligo. Material: blood. The chain employs TRBV5-1 and TRBJ2-3; 14 bases in between match TRBD2. The CDR3 has the sequence CASSRLAGGNTDTQYF. The nucleotides read TGCGCCAGCAGCAGACTAGCGGGAGGGAACACAGATACGCAGTATTTT. Reference TRBV5-1 and TRBJ2-3 genes cover what lies past the CDR3, so the full variable domain is KAGVTQTPRYLIKTRGQQVTLSCSPISGHRSVSWYQQTPGQGLQFLFEYFSETQRNKGNFPGRFSGRQFSNSRSEMNVSTLELGDSALYLCASSRLAGGNTDTQYFGPGTRLTVL.